The 28 T cell receptor beta chains below were found in one sample sequenced in a study of graft-versus-host responses after intestinal transplantation (dated by TCRdb to the early 2020s). Per the publication, the time point label means: cells obtained before transplantation from donor or recipient. Libraries were prepared through the immunoSEQ multiplex PCR assay. TCRdb took over this immuneACCESS table, retaining in-frame rearrangements with V and J assigned. Such tables are incomplete; in checked studies, under half of the missing clones stem from an unresolved V gene, and the remainder is unexplained. The sample records 93,000 or so clones, approximately 93% of which are singletons. The ten largest make up 1% to 1.5% of the sample. Their antigens are not known. Sequencing used unstimulated CD8+ T cells sorted from spleen or lymph node cells, obtained before intestinal transplant. The receptor source for this set is a human donor who received an intestinal transplant.

The rearrangement joins TRBV7-9 to TRBJ1-4, with D uncertain. The CDR3 runs to 15 residues. Germline V CDR1 and CDR2: SEHNR, FQNEAQ (reference sequence). The germline V and J ends were trimmed by 8 bases and 4 bases, with 17 bases remaining between them. CDR3 protein: CASGQADGYNEKLFF. CDR3 in DNA: TGTGCCAGCGGCCAAGCCGACGGATATAATGAAAAACTGTTTTTT.

The rearrangement uses TRBV19 and TRBJ1-1; D uncertain. V was pared by 3 bases and J by 7 bases, with 12 bases between. The CDR3 is 13 residues long. Germline-derived CDR1 and CDR2 are LNHDA and SQIVND (reference sequence). The CDR3 spells CASSMTPLNEAFF. The CDR3 nucleotides are TGTGCCAGTAGTATGACTCCTCTAAATGAAGCTTTCTTT.

V gene TRBV13 combines with J gene TRBJ2-7; 12 bases match TRBD2. This CDR3 contains 15 residues. V shed 3 bases, J shed 2 bases, and the junction held 2 bases outside the gene matches. CDR1 and CDR2 (germline): PRHDT, FYEKMQ (reference sequence). As DNA, the CDR3 is TGTGCCAGCAGCTTTCCTAGCGGGGGGGCCTACGAGCAGTACTTC. Translating gives CASSFPSGGAYEQYF.

The V gene is TRBV6-1, the J gene TRBJ2-7; 9 bases agree with TRBD1. V lost 3 bases and J lost 5; bases outside the gene matches: 5. This CDR3 comprises 14 residues. From germline, CDR1 is MNHNS and CDR2 SASEGT. DNA of the CDR3: TGTGCCAGCAGTGATTGGACAGGGGAAGACGAGCAGTACTTC. Translation: CASSDWTGEDEQYF.

J is TRBJ2-5 and V is TRBV7-9; D ambiguous. Germline V gene data show CDR1 as SEHNR and CDR2 as FQNEAQ (reference sequence). V was shortened by 3 bases and J by 4 bases, with 9 bases between the two germline ends. The CDR3 has 13 amino acids. The CDR3 bases are TGTGCCAGCAGCTTTATGCTGAGAGAGACCCAGTACTTC. Translation: CASSFMLRETQYF.

The rearrangement links TRBV4-1 to TRBJ2-3; D gene ambiguous. Germline V gene data show CDR1 as MGHRA and CDR2 as YSYEKL. The V gene lost 1 base and the J gene lost 3 bases, with 8 bases spanning the gap. The CDR3 runs 14 residues. CDR3 region: CASSQAGETDTQYF. DNA for the CDR3: TGCGCCAGCAGCCAAGCGGGCGAGACAGATACGCAGTATTTT.

The CDR3, as DNA: TGTGCCAGCAGCTTAGTTCGTTACAGCGGGGGGACTATAACCGGGGAGCTGTTTTTT. Its translation: CASSLVRYSGGTITGELFF. V usage is TRBV11-2 and J usage is TRBJ2-2, with TRBD2 matching over 9 bases. The CDR3 loop spans 19 amino acids. The germline V gene has CDR1 SGHAT and CDR2 FQNNGV. Trimming took 1 base from V and 5 from J; bases not matched to a gene: 14. Full variable domain (missing parts from reference TRBV11-2 and TRBJ2-2): EAGVAQSPRYKIIEKRQSVAFWCNPISGHATLYWYQQILGQGPKLLIQFQNNGVVDDSQLPKDRFSAERLKGVDSTLKIQPAKLEDSAVYLCASSLVRYSGGTITGELFFGEGSRLTVL.

This chain's CDR3 is CASSPRMWTGPDGYTF. The CDR3 DNA follows: TGTGCCAGCAGCCCACGCATGTGGACAGGGCCCGATGGCTACACCTTC. This rearrangement joins TRBV9 to TRBJ1-2; 8 positions agree with TRBD1. The CDR3 sequence is 16 residues long. V shed 4 bases, J shed 6 bases, and the junction held 14 bases outside the gene matches. The V gene's germline CDR1 is SGDLS and CDR2 YYNGEE.

V gene TRBV7-3 combines with J gene TRBJ1-1, with D hard to call. The CDR3 extends over 15 amino acids. Germline CDR1 reads SGHTA; CDR2 reads FQGTGA. V was trimmed by 1 base and J by 0 bases, leaving 9 bases between them. The CDR3 sequence is CASSLNPVLNTEAFF. CDR3 in DNA: TGTGCCAGCAGCTTAAACCCAGTCCTGAACACTGAAGCTTTCTTT. The variable domain in full, with the rest retrieved from reference TRBV7-3 and TRBJ1-1, is GAGVSQTPSNKVTEKGKYVELRCDPISGHTALYWYRQSLGQGPEFLIYFQGTGAADDSGLPNDRFFAVRPEGSVSTLKIQRTERGDSAVYLCASSLNPVLNTEAFFGQGTRLTVV.

V usage is TRBV11-2 and J usage is TRBJ1-2; no reliable D call. Germline V gene sequence: CDR1 SGHAT, CDR2 FQNNGV. This CDR3 has 13 residues. V lost 4 bases and J 3 bases, leaving 9 bases between the germline ends. CDR3 region: CASSSPGYYGYTF. As DNA, the CDR3 is TGTGCCAGCAGCTCGCCTGGATACTATGGCTACACCTTC.

The chain recombines TRBV4-1 with TRBJ2-2; D unclear. Germline V lookup: CDR1 MGHRA, CDR2 YSYEKL. This CDR3 has 15 residues. V was shortened by 3 bases and J by 6 bases, with 14 bases between the two germline ends. CDR3 amino acids: CASSHTVGSPGELFF. The CDR3 bases are TGCGCCAGCAGCCACACAGTGGGAAGTCCCGGGGAGCTGTTTTTT.

This chain joins TRBV19 and TRBJ1-5; 8 nucleotides align to TRBD1. The V gene end was trimmed by 7 bases and the J gene end by 9 bases; junction bases not matched to a gene: 11. The germline V gene encodes CDR1 LNHDA and CDR2 SQIVND (reference sequence). This CDR3 has 14 amino acids. The CDR3 region is CASNQGTGVWPQHF. Here the CDR3 DNA reads TGTGCCAGTAACCAGGGGACAGGCGTATGGCCCCAGCATTTT.

The chain combines TRBV7-6 with TRBJ2-1; 9 bases are shared with TRBD1. J gave up 12 bases and V 2 bases, and 17 bases lay outside the gene matches. Germline loops: CDR1 SGHVS, CDR2 FNYEAQ. The CDR3 is 17 amino acids. The CDR3 DNA sequence: TGTGCCAGCAGCTTATCAATGGACAGGGGATTTACCCCGCCGCAGTTCTTC. Translation gives CASSLSMDRGFTPPQFF.

Comments on this clone: At one end the junction does not follow the germline gene, possibly because of a read error. The rearrangement joins TRBV5-3 to TRBJ2-2; D gene ambiguous. TRBV5-3 belongs to the ORF category, with a function that is uncertain. The CDR3 has 13 residues. The DNA of the CDR3 is TGTGCCAGAAGTTTGGAGAACACCGGGGAGCTGTTTTTT. Translation: CARSLENTGELFF.

The chain links TRBV11-2 to TRBJ2-3; 7 bases are shared with TRBD1. Per germline, CDR1 SGHAT and CDR2 FQNNGV. The CDR3 extends over 16 amino acids. The trim removed 2 bases at V and 6 bases at J, leaving 11 bases unmatched. The CDR3 DNA follows: TGTGCCAGCAGCTTATCGGATCGACAGGGCAGCGATACGCAGTATTTT. Translating it yields CASSLSDRQGSDTQYF.

V usage is TRBV28 and J usage is TRBJ1-5; D is undetermined. This CDR3 is 12 amino acids long. Looked up from germline, CDR1 is MDHEN and CDR2 is SYDVKM. V was shortened by 6 bases and J by 6 bases, with 9 bases between the two germline ends. CDR3 region: CASSPPGQPQHF. DNA for the CDR3: TGTGCCAGCAGCCCTCCTGGTCAGCCCCAGCATTTT.

With respect to this clone: The same CDR3 can be traced to other DNA sequences in this sample. The DNA of the CDR3 is TGTGCCAGCAGATTTGTGGGAAGTAGTTCACCCCTCCACTTT. The encoded protein is CASRFVGSSSPLHF. V and J are TRBV27 and TRBJ1-6, with no clear D. The germline V gene encodes CDR1 MNHEY and CDR2 SMNVEV (reference sequence). V lost 6 bases and J 9 bases, leaving 15 bases between the germline ends. The CDR3 spans 14 residues.

The genes are TRBV5-1 and TRBJ1-5; no definite D call. Germline V gene sequence: CDR1 SGHRS, CDR2 YFSETQ. CDR3 size: 16 residues. V lost 2 bases to trimming and J lost 1 base, with 13 bases between them. The CDR3 nucleotides read TGCGCCAGCAGCTTCGGGGTTCCGGGGAGCAATCAGCCCCAGCATTTT. Protein sequence: CASSFGVPGSNQPQHF.

V and J are TRBV4-1 and TRBJ2-3; the D gene is possibly TRBD2 (5 bases). The CDR3 covers 19 residues. CDR1 is MGHRA and CDR2 is YSYEKL in the germline V gene. Deletions cut 4 bases from V and 1 base from J, with 24 bases between. CDR3 nucleotide sequence: TGCGCCAGCAGCCCTATAGCGCCGGCCCCCCCCGCGCGCACAGATACGCAGTATTTT. It translates to CASSPIAPAPPARTDTQYF.

The V and J genes are TRBV7-6 and TRBJ2-1; D is uncertain. The CDR3 is 17 residues long. V was cut by 1 base and J by 3 bases, with 16 bases left in between. Looked up from germline, CDR1 is SGHVS and CDR2 is FNYEAQ. The CDR3 here is CASSLGRARIFYNEQFF. Written as DNA, the CDR3 is TGTGCCAGCAGCTTAGGTCGGGCCCGAATTTTCTACAATGAGCAGTTCTTC.

The sample holds one count of this clone. The chain uses TRBV27 and TRBJ2-7, with no clear D. Germline CDR1 and CDR2: MNHEY and SMNVEV (reference sequence). Trimming took 5 bases from V and 3 from J, leaving 11 bases between them. The length of the CDR3 is 13 residues. In nucleotides, the CDR3 is TGTGCCAGCAGTGAAGCCACAGTCTACGAGCAGTACTTC. Encoded protein: CASSEATVYEQYF.

The chain links TRBV25-1 to TRBJ2-6, with a tentative D call TRBD1 (6 bases). Germline loops: CDR1 MGHDK, CDR2 SYGVNS. V gave up 8 bases and J gave up 4 bases, with 21 bases separating them. This CDR3 has 17 residues. The CDR3 loop is CASLGKGPQGGANVLTF. CDR3 bases: TGTGCCAGCCTGGGAAAAGGGCCCCAGGGGGGGGCCAACGTCCTGACTTTC.

The V and J genes are TRBV6-5 and TRBJ2-7, with D perhaps TRBD1 (6 bases). V was trimmed by 8 bases and J by 3 bases, leaving 14 bases between them. CDR3 length: 13 amino acids. Germline-derived CDR1 and CDR2 are MNHEY and SVGAGI. The chain's CDR3 is CASQRTALYEQYF. CDR3 nucleotides: TGTGCCAGCCAAAGGACAGCCCTCTACGAGCAGTACTTC.

V usage is TRBV13 and J usage is TRBJ2-7; D is unresolved. V dropped 1 base and J dropped 1 base, with 5 bases sitting between them. The CDR3 is 13 amino acids. In germline, CDR1 is PRHDT, CDR2 FYEKMQ (reference sequence). The CDR3 reads CASSLEESYEQYF. The CDR3 nucleotides read TGTGCCAGCAGCTTAGAAGAATCCTACGAGCAGTACTTC.

In the case of this clone: The junction does not match germline at one end; this may be a read error. This chain connects TRBV7-9 to TRBJ2-7; D perhaps matches TRBD1 (6 bases). CDR1 is SEHNR, CDR2 FQNEAQ, per germline (reference sequence). The CDR3 has 14 amino acids. The CDR3 is CAGSSDRTPYEQYF. The CDR3 region has the DNA TGTGCCGGCAGCTCAGACAGGACTCCCTACGAGCAGTACTTC. The full variable domain, rest sourced from reference TRBV7-9 and TRBJ2-7, is DTGVSQNPRHKITKRGQNVTFRCDPISEHNRLYWYRQTLGQGPEFLTYFQNEAQLEKSRLLSDRFSAERPKGSFSTLEIQRTEQGDSAMYLCAGSSDRTPYEQYFGPGTRLTVT.

This clone was seen a single time. The V gene is TRBV29-1, the J gene TRBJ2-5; D ambiguous. This CDR3 spans 10 amino acids. From germline, CDR1 is SQVTM and CDR2 ANQGSEA. Trimming took 4 bases from V and 4 from J, leaving 4 bases between them. The CDR3 coding sequence is TGCAGCGTTGGTGTAGAGACCCAGTACTTC. Protein sequence: CSVGVETQYF.

This chain joins TRBV4-1 and TRBJ2-3; TRBD1 aligns across 11 bases. Germline trimming cut 0 bases from V and 4 bases from J; bases unmatched to any gene: 6. CDR1 is MGHRA, CDR2 YSYEKL, per germline. This CDR3 region has 17 residues. The CDR3 reads CASSQELGQGDPDTQYF. CDR3 bases: TGCGCCAGCAGCCAAGAGCTGGGACAGGGGGACCCAGATACGCAGTATTTT.

This rearrangement joins TRBV2 to TRBJ2-3, with D maybe TRBD2 (6 bases). The CDR3 covers 16 residues. Germline V gene lookup returns CDR1 SNHLY and CDR2 FYNNEI. V dropped 1 base and J dropped 0 bases, with 11 bases sitting between them. The CDR3 sequence is CASSEVGTSSTDTQYF. CDR3 bases: TGTGCCAGCAGTGAAGTGGGGACTTCTAGCACAGATACGCAGTATTTT.